The sequence of this TCR beta chain was determined in a study of T-cell memory formation after mild COVID-19. This clonotype was seen a handful of times. Its antigen remains unknown. Using constant-segment primers, 5'RACE produced TCR alpha and TCR beta cDNA libraries carrying sample barcodes and UMIs. TCRdb reprocessed the 5' RACE reads via MiXCR and lists one record per CDR3 protein. The sample comprises hundreds of thousands of distinct CDR3 sequences, approximately 21% of which are singletons, and about 8.7% rests with the top ten. This CDR3 is 15 amino acids long. Germline values: CDR1 SGHDN, CDR2 FVKESK. With 0 bases clipped from V and 4 bases from J, the junction kept 5 bases outside the gene matches. Study-wide findings and caveats: Day 15 to 85 contractors were CD4/CD8 balanced; later expanders leaned CD4+. Contracting CD8+ clones were enriched in EMRA, CD4+ mainly in CM and EM.

The chain combines TRBV14 with TRBJ2-5; TRBD2 matches 7 bases. The specimen was PBMCs or a T cell subset sorted from them (not recorded which). The receptor was derived from an adult woman who had mild COVID-19 (a few samples of this study predate the infection). Cell type and time point are not known. The CDR3 DNA follows: TGTGCCAGCAGCCAAGATCGGGGGGTCCGAGAGACCCAGTACTTC. Protein: CASSQDRGVRETQYF.